Shown below are 7 T cell receptor beta chains from a single sample sequenced in a study of early T cells in non-severe SARS-CoV-2 infection. From the 5' RACE reads, TCRdb called clonotypes with MiXCR, one entry per CDR3 protein. The sample records about 100,000 distinct CDR3 sequences, approximately 13% being singletons. The sequenced sample consisted of whole blood. Receptor source: an adult who was a healthcare worker with PCR-confirmed SARS-CoV-2 infection or an uninfected control (not recorded which).

The V call is TRBV7-6, the J call TRBJ2-3, with 14 bases lining up with TRBD2. Germline V gene data show CDR1 as SGHVS and CDR2 as FNYEAQ. This CDR3 has 16 residues. With V trimmed by 5 bases and J by 1 base, 2 bases remained unmatched. The CDR3 here is CASSAGLAGGTDTQYF. As DNA, the CDR3 is TGTGCCAGCAGCGCGGGACTAGCGGGGGGCACAGATACGCAGTATTTT.

This clonotype turned up a few times. V is TRBV11-2 and J is TRBJ1-1, with a weak D call TRBD1 (6 bases). V gave up 4 bases and J gave up 4 bases, with 10 bases separating them. The CDR3 runs 13 residues. Germline CDR1 and CDR2: SGHAT and FQNNGV. This CDR3 reads CASSYTGFTEAFF. The CDR3 DNA is TGTGCCAGCAGCTACACAGGGTTCACTGAAGCTTTCTTT. Together with reference TRBV11-2 and TRBJ1-1, the CDR3 gives the full variable domain: EAGVAQSPRYKIIEKRQSVAFWCNPISGHATLYWYQQILGQGPKLLIQFQNNGVVDDSQLPKDRFSAERLKGVDSTLKIQPAKLEDSAVYLCASSYTGFTEAFFGQGTRLTVV.

The chain recombines TRBV4-1 with TRBJ2-7, with unresolved D. Per germline, CDR1 MGHRA and CDR2 YSYEKL. This CDR3 is built from 15 residues. V lost 3 bases, J lost 1 base, and 13 bases lay in between. The CDR3 region is CASSQTPLASYEQYF. The DNA of the CDR3 is TGCGCCAGCAGCCAGACACCTTTAGCTTCCTACGAGCAGTACTTC.

The chain joins TRBV20-1 to TRBJ1-5, with D perhaps TRBD1 (5 bases). Germline CDR1 and CDR2: DFQATT and SNEGSKA (reference sequence). CDR3 length: 14 residues. Trimming shortened V by 3 bases and J by 0 bases, and 9 bases separated the two germline ends. As DNA, the CDR3 is TGCAGTGCTAGGGAGGGGAATAGCAATCAGCCCCAGCATTTT. It is translated as CSAREGNSNQPQHF.

The chain employs TRBV29-1 and TRBJ2-7; the D call may be TRBD1 or TRBD2 (5 bases each). V dropped 5 bases and J dropped 4 bases, with 15 bases sitting between them. Germline lookup yields CDR1 SQVTM and CDR2 ANQGSEA. The CDR3 extends over 13 amino acids. CDR3 sequence: CSVKGTLLYEQYF. DNA for the CDR3: TGCAGCGTTAAAGGGACCCTTTTATACGAGCAGTACTTC.

This clonotype was detected a few times. The chain is built from TRBV7-3 and TRBJ1-1, with no clear D. The CDR3 is made up of 14 amino acids. Trimming pared 8 bases from V and 4 bases from J, leaving 17 bases between. Germline values: CDR1 SGHTA, CDR2 FQGTGA. The CDR3: CASRGNTRSTEAFF. The CDR3 DNA reads TGTGCCAGCCGCGGGAACACGCGGAGCACTGAAGCTTTCTTT.

This clonotype appeared many times. The rearrangement links TRBV2 to TRBJ1-5; TRBD1 matches 9 bases. Germline CDR1 and CDR2: SNHLY and FYNNEI. V was pared by 6 bases and J by 1 base, with 16 bases of the junction left unmatched. This CDR3 comprises 19 residues. CDR3 nucleotide sequence: TGTGCCAGCAGGCCTACCGCCCGGGGACAGGGCATAAGCAATCAGCCCCAGCATTTT. This translates into CASRPTARGQGISNQPQHF.